A selection of T cell receptor beta chains follows, all from one sample in a study of T cell responses to AZD1222 COVID-19 vaccine. The protocol was immunoSEQ multiplex PCR, while the TCRdb copy is restricted to in-frame clones and leaves out a portion. The sample holds 150,000 to 200,000 clones, about nine tenths seen once. Sequences were derived from peripheral blood, sampled 28 days after the second AZD1222 dose. Receptors originate from an adult who received the AZD1222 COVID-19 vaccine. Both conserved end residues are part of each CDR3. A D gene is named only where the DNA matches it firmly. Some rows have no size entry. The others give once, few or many, or a class for an expanded clone.

len: 15; abundance: -; v_gene: TRBV9; d_gene: -; j_gene: TRBJ2-5; CDR3nt: TGTGCCAGCAGCGTAGAGTCAGGGTTTGGAGAGACCCAGTACTTC; CDR3aa: CASSVESGFGETQYF
len: 14; abundance: -; v_gene: TRBV2; d_gene: -; j_gene: TRBJ1-5; CDR3nt: TGTGCCAGCAGGGATTCAGGGGCCCATCAGCCCCAGCATTTT; CDR3aa: CASRDSGAHQPQHF
len: 14; abundance: -; v_gene: TRBV3-1/TRBV3-2; d_gene: -; j_gene: TRBJ2-3; CDR3nt: TGTGCCAGCAGCCAAGATAACCCCGCAGATACGCAGTATTTT; CDR3aa: CASSQDNPADTQYF
len: 11; abundance: -; v_gene: TRBV19; d_gene: -; j_gene: TRBJ1-5; CDR3nt: TGTGCCAGTGGTCGCGAACAGCCCCAGCATTTT; CDR3aa: CASGREQPQHF
len: 14; abundance: -; v_gene: TRBV6-5; d_gene: -; j_gene: TRBJ2-3; CDR3nt: TGTGCCAGCAGTTACTCAGGAGGCACAGATACGCAGTATTTT; CDR3aa: CASSYSGGTDTQYF
len: 17; abundance: -; v_gene: TRBV4-3; d_gene: -; j_gene: TRBJ1-6; CDR3nt: TGCGCCAGCAGCCAAGATTCGACACGGGGTCGCCGAGAACCCCTCCACTTT; CDR3aa: CASSQDSTRGRREPLHF
len: 15; abundance: -; v_gene: TRBV27; d_gene: -; j_gene: TRBJ1-1; CDR3nt: TGTGCCAGCAGTTTTTTCGGGCCTTGGAACACTGAAGCTTTCTTT; CDR3aa: CASSFFGPWNTEAFF
len: 13; abundance: once; v_gene: TRBV9; d_gene: -; j_gene: TRBJ2-7; CDR3nt: TGTGCCAGCAGCGTAGCTTCATTTACGGAGCAGTACTTC; CDR3aa: CASSVASFTEQYF
len: 13; abundance: -; v_gene: TRBV2; d_gene: -; j_gene: TRBJ1-5; CDR3nt: TGTGCCAGCAGCCCCTTCCTTTATCAGCCCCAGCATTTT; CDR3aa: CASSPFLYQPQHF
len: 16; abundance: -; v_gene: TRBV27; d_gene: -; j_gene: TRBJ1-5; CDR3nt: TGTGCCAGCAGTGCATTTGGGGTCGGTGGCAATCAGCCCCAGCATTTT; CDR3aa: CASSAFGVGGNQPQHF
len: 15; abundance: -; v_gene: TRBV6-9; d_gene: TRBD1; j_gene: TRBJ1-3; CDR3nt: TGTGCCAGCAGTCGCGGACAGGGGACCGGAAACACCATATATTTT; CDR3aa: CASSRGQGTGNTIYF
len: 15; abundance: -; v_gene: TRBV6-2/TRBV6-3; d_gene: -; j_gene: TRBJ1-5; CDR3nt: TGTGCCAGCAACCCAACGGGCCCCCTCCCTCAGCCCCAGCATTTT; CDR3aa: CASNPTGPLPQPQHF
len: 14; abundance: -; v_gene: TRBV2; d_gene: -; j_gene: TRBJ1-6; CDR3nt: TGTGCCAGCAAGGCCAGCTCCTATAATTCACCCCTCCACTTT; CDR3aa: CASKASSYNSPLHF
len: 14; abundance: -; v_gene: TRBV19; d_gene: -; j_gene: TRBJ1-6; CDR3nt: TGTGCCAGTCATCGAACAGGGTATAATTCACCCCTCCACTTT; CDR3aa: CASHRTGYNSPLHF
len: 14; abundance: -; v_gene: TRBV9; d_gene: -; j_gene: TRBJ1-4; CDR3nt: TGTGCCAGCAGCTCGGAGACAACTAATGAAAAACTGTTTTTT; CDR3aa: CASSSETTNEKLFF
len: 16; abundance: -; v_gene: TRBV18; d_gene: TRBD2; j_gene: TRBJ2-3; CDR3nt: TGTGCCAGCTCACCCGGACTAGCGGGACCCGCGGATACGCAGTATTTT; CDR3aa: CASSPGLAGPADTQYF
len: 14; abundance: once; v_gene: TRBV6-2/TRBV6-3; d_gene: -; j_gene: TRBJ1-2; CDR3nt: TGTGCCAGCAGTTATTTAGGCCCCCGCTATGGCTACACCTTC; CDR3aa: CASSYLGPRYGYTF
len: 15; abundance: -; v_gene: TRBV5-5; d_gene: -; j_gene: TRBJ2-5; CDR3nt: TGTGCCAGCAGCTGGCAGGCGGGGACGGGAGAGACCCAGTACTTC; CDR3aa: CASSWQAGTGETQYF
len: 14; abundance: -; v_gene: TRBV4-3; d_gene: -; j_gene: TRBJ2-7; CDR3nt: TGCGCCAGCAGCCCGGATCCTTTGCGACGCGAGCAGTACTTC; CDR3aa: CASSPDPLRREQYF
len: 14; abundance: -; v_gene: TRBV7-2; d_gene: -; j_gene: TRBJ2-3; CDR3nt: TGTGCCAGCGGAATGATGGGGGAACCAGATACGCAGTATTTT; CDR3aa: CASGMMGEPDTQYF
len: 14; abundance: once; v_gene: TRBV10-3; d_gene: TRBD1; j_gene: TRBJ1-5; CDR3nt: TGTGCCATCAGGGGACAGGGGGGGAATCAGCCCCAGCATTTT; CDR3aa: CAIRGQGGNQPQHF
len: 15; abundance: once; v_gene: TRBV19; d_gene: TRBD2; j_gene: TRBJ2-1; CDR3nt: TGTGCCAGTAGTATTGCCGGGACTAGCGTTAGTGAGCAGTTCTTC; CDR3aa: CASSIAGTSVSEQFF
len: 17; abundance: -; v_gene: TRBV19; d_gene: TRBD2; j_gene: TRBJ2-3; CDR3nt: TGTGCCAGTAGTACTCCCCGGCGGGGGGGCACGGGGAATACGCAGTATTTT; CDR3aa: CASSTPRRGGTGNTQYF
len: 15; abundance: -; v_gene: TRBV15; d_gene: TRBD2; j_gene: TRBJ2-5; CDR3nt: TGTGCCACCAGCAGGGATGATGCGGCGGGAGAGGGGCAGTACTTC; CDR3aa: CATSRDDAAGEGQYF
len: 14; abundance: few; v_gene: TRBV6-4; d_gene: TRBD2; j_gene: TRBJ2-1; CDR3nt: TGTGCCAGCAGTGTTGGTAGCGGGGGAGATGAGCAGTTCTTC; CDR3aa: CASSVGSGGDEQFF
len: 15; abundance: -; v_gene: TRBV27; d_gene: -; j_gene: TRBJ1-3; CDR3nt: TGTGCCAGCAGTGCCGGACAGAACTCTGGAAACACCATATATTTT; CDR3aa: CASSAGQNSGNTIYF
len: 13; abundance: -; v_gene: TRBV12-3/TRBV12-4; d_gene: -; j_gene: TRBJ1-6; CDR3nt: TGTGCCAGCAGTTATCTTTTTGGATCACCCCTCCACTTT; CDR3aa: CASSYLFGSPLHF
len: 19; abundance: -; v_gene: TRBV3-1/TRBV3-2; d_gene: TRBD2; j_gene: TRBJ2-1; CDR3nt: TGTGCCAGCAGCCATCTACCTCCCGGACTAGCGGTAGCCTCCAATGAGCAGTTCTTC; CDR3aa: CASSHLPPGLAVASNEQFF
len: 12; abundance: few; v_gene: TRBV5-4; d_gene: -; j_gene: TRBJ1-1; CDR3nt: TGTGCCAGCAGCCTAAACAGGGATGAAGCTTTCTTT; CDR3aa: CASSLNRDEAFF
len: 15; abundance: -; v_gene: TRBV6-5; d_gene: -; j_gene: TRBJ2-2; CDR3nt: TGTGCCAGCAGTTACTCTCCAGGGCGGCCCGGGGAGCTGTTTTTT; CDR3aa: CASSYSPGRPGELFF
len: 14; abundance: -; v_gene: TRBV7-9; d_gene: -; j_gene: TRBJ1-4; CDR3nt: TGTGCCAGCAGCTCACTGGAGCCTAATGAAAAACTGTTTTTT; CDR3aa: CASSSLEPNEKLFF
len: 13; abundance: -; v_gene: TRBV7-9; d_gene: -; j_gene: TRBJ1-2; CDR3nt: TGTGCCAGCAACCCGTGGGGATCCCATGGCTACACCTTC; CDR3aa: CASNPWGSHGYTF
len: 15; abundance: -; v_gene: TRBV6-5; d_gene: TRBD1; j_gene: TRBJ1-1; CDR3nt: TGTGCCAGCATTCGGGACAGGGGGCGGTACACTGAAGCTTTCTTT; CDR3aa: CASIRDRGRYTEAFF
len: 14; abundance: -; v_gene: TRBV10-1; d_gene: TRBD1; j_gene: TRBJ2-7; CDR3nt: TGCGCCAGCAGTGAGGACAGGGGGCAAGGCGAGCAGTACTTC; CDR3aa: CASSEDRGQGEQYF
len: 11; abundance: -; v_gene: TRBV20-1; d_gene: -; j_gene: TRBJ2-1; CDR3nt: TGCAGTGCTTATCTCGACAATGAGCAGTTCTTC; CDR3aa: CSAYLDNEQFF
len: 16; abundance: -; v_gene: TRBV28; d_gene: TRBD1; j_gene: TRBJ1-1; CDR3nt: TGTGCCAGCAGTTCTCACAGGGGGCCGATGGACACTGAAGCTTTCTTT; CDR3aa: CASSSHRGPMDTEAFF
len: 15; abundance: -; v_gene: TRBV24-1; d_gene: -; j_gene: TRBJ2-7; CDR3nt: TGTGCCACCAGTGATTTAAGCCAAGGCTCCTACGAGCAGTACTTC; CDR3aa: CATSDLSQGSYEQYF
len: 16; abundance: -; v_gene: TRBV28; d_gene: TRBD1; j_gene: TRBJ1-5; CDR3nt: TGTGCCAGCAGTTTGAGTGGGACAGGGGGCAGTAAGCCCCAGCATTTT; CDR3aa: CASSLSGTGGSKPQHF
len: 16; abundance: -; v_gene: TRBV6-5; d_gene: -; j_gene: TRBJ2-7; CDR3nt: TGTGCCAGCAGTTACTCGACCCCCGGGACACACTACGAGCAGTACTTC; CDR3aa: CASSYSTPGTHYEQYF
len: 15; abundance: once; v_gene: TRBV28; d_gene: -; j_gene: TRBJ2-1; CDR3nt: TGTGCCAGCAGTACATCCTCTAGGGGCCACAATGAGCAGTTCTTC; CDR3aa: CASSTSSRGHNEQFF
len: 16; abundance: -; v_gene: TRBV6-5; d_gene: TRBD2; j_gene: TRBJ2-3; CDR3nt: TGTGCCAGCAGTTACCAAAGCGGGGGGGCCGCAGATACGCAGTATTTT; CDR3aa: CASSYQSGGAADTQYF
len: 13; abundance: once; v_gene: TRBV3-1/TRBV3-2; d_gene: -; j_gene: TRBJ1-1; CDR3nt: TGTGCCAGCAGCCTAGTCCCGAACACTGAAGCTTTCTTT; CDR3aa: CASSLVPNTEAFF
len: 14; abundance: -; v_gene: TRBV6-1; d_gene: -; j_gene: TRBJ1-3; CDR3nt: TGTGCCAGCAGTGAAAGGGGGATTAGCAACACCATATATTTT; CDR3aa: CASSERGISNTIYF
len: 16; abundance: -; v_gene: TRBV9; d_gene: -; j_gene: TRBJ1-3; CDR3nt: TGTGCCAGCAGCGTAGGGACGTCGGGGTGGCGAAACACCATATATTTT; CDR3aa: CASSVGTSGWRNTIYF
len: 15; abundance: -; v_gene: TRBV6-5; d_gene: -; j_gene: TRBJ2-2; CDR3nt: TGTGCCAGCAGTCGGGATGCGGGGAACACCGGGGAGCTGTTTTTT; CDR3aa: CASSRDAGNTGELFF
len: 14; abundance: -; v_gene: TRBV5-1; d_gene: -; j_gene: TRBJ1-5; CDR3nt: TGCGCCAGCAGCTTGGCCAACAGGGAAGAGCCCCAGCATTTT; CDR3aa: CASSLANREEPQHF
len: 14; abundance: medium-sized; v_gene: TRBV5-1; d_gene: -; j_gene: TRBJ1-2; CDR3nt: TGCGCCAGCAGCTTGGATCTCCCAAACTATGGCTACACCTTC; CDR3aa: CASSLDLPNYGYTF
len: 15; abundance: -; v_gene: TRBV5-6; d_gene: -; j_gene: TRBJ2-7; CDR3nt: TGTGCCAGCAGCTTATTAGGGACTCCTCTCGAGGAGCAGTACTTC; CDR3aa: CASSLLGTPLEEQYF
len: 18; abundance: -; v_gene: TRBV3-1/TRBV3-2; d_gene: TRBD2; j_gene: TRBJ2-5; CDR3nt: TGTGCCAGCAGCCAAGGTGGGACTAGCGGGGGCTCGGGGGGGACCCAGTACTTC; CDR3aa: CASSQGGTSGGSGGTQYF
len: 15; abundance: -; v_gene: TRBV3-1/TRBV3-2; d_gene: -; j_gene: TRBJ2-6; CDR3nt: TGTGCCAGCAGCCAAGCTGTATCTGGGGCCAACGTCCTGACTTTC; CDR3aa: CASSQAVSGANVLTF
len: 12; abundance: -; v_gene: TRBV30; d_gene: -; j_gene: TRBJ1-1; CDR3nt: TGTGCCTGGAATGGGGGAAGGACTGAAGCTTTCTTT; CDR3aa: CAWNGGRTEAFF
len: 12; abundance: -; v_gene: TRBV9; d_gene: -; j_gene: TRBJ1-1; CDR3nt: TGTGCCAGCAGCCCCATGGGTACTGAAGCTTTCTTT; CDR3aa: CASSPMGTEAFF
len: 19; abundance: -; v_gene: TRBV27; d_gene: TRBD1; j_gene: TRBJ1-6; CDR3nt: TGTGCCAGCAGTCCAACACCGGACAGGGCACGCTCCTATAATTCACCCCTCCACTTT; CDR3aa: CASSPTPDRARSYNSPLHF
len: 15; abundance: -; v_gene: TRBV6-1; d_gene: TRBD2; j_gene: TRBJ2-4; CDR3nt: TGTGCCAGCAGTGACCTAGCGGGAGCCAAAAACATTCAGTACTTC; CDR3aa: CASSDLAGAKNIQYF
len: 12; abundance: -; v_gene: TRBV28; d_gene: -; j_gene: TRBJ1-2; CDR3nt: TGTGCCAGCAGTTTAAGCTACTATGGCTACACCTTC; CDR3aa: CASSLSYYGYTF